Here is one TCR beta chain with its context. Germline V gene data show CDR1 as MDHEN and CDR2 as SYDVKM. The V end was cut by 8 bases, the J end by 2 bases, with 17 bases between. The CDR3 sequence is 15 residues long. Clones were read by immunoSEQ multiplex PCR, and TCRdb kept only the in-frame ones, dropping some. The sample yields about 55,000 clones, approximately 80% seen once. This specimen comes from a study of PD-L1 blockade in urothelial cancer. As for the study in general: Patients started atezolizumab in 2014, 1,200 mg intravenously every 3 weeks. Bladder-origin urothelial cancer in males described about 85% of the roughly 30 patients. Samples came from 3 weeks, at the second dose, and 6 weeks into treatment. A median approximately 150,000 T cells were found in blood samples.

The chain joins TRBV28 to TRBJ2-3, with D tentatively TRBD1 (5 bases). The material was PBMCs, obtained around atezolizumab (anti-PD-L1) treatment. The receptor comes from a man in his sixties or seventies with urothelial cancer. DNA of the CDR3: TGTGCCAGCCAGGGTAGTCGGGCCCACACAGATACGCAGTATTTT. Protein: CASQGSRAHTDTQYF.